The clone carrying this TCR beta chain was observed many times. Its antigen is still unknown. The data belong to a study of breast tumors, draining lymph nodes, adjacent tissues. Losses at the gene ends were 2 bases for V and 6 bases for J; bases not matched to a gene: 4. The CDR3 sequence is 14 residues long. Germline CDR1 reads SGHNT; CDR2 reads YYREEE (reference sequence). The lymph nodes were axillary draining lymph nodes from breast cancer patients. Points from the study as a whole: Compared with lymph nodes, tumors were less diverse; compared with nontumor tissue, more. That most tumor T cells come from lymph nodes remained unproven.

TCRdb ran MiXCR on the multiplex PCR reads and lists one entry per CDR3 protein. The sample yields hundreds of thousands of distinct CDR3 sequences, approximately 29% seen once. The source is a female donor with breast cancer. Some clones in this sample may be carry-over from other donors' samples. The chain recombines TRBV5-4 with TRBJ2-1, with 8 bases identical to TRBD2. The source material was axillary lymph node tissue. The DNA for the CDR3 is TGTGCCAGCAGCTTAGGACTAGCTTCCAATGAGCAGTTCTTC. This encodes CASSLGLASNEQFF.